This TCR beta chain is from a study of blood T cell repertoires in COVID-19. Turning to the study itself: From the United States, Italy and Spain came samples of acute and convalescent COVID-19. Sample material is recorded as cDNA or gDNA derived from T cells, B-cell-depleted T cells, or PBMCs.

This CDR3 is 11 amino acids long. CDR1 and CDR2 (germline): MNHNY, SVGAGI (reference sequence). Trimming shortened V by 5 bases and J by 8 bases, and 9 bases separated the two germline ends. Under the authors' procedure: Reference gene primer amplification gave estimated nucleated cell counts. Using immunoSEQ multiplex PCR, the repertoire was profiled, and TCRdb retains in-frame clones only, with some absent. The V and J calls and clone size were taken over from that table, and D and trimming were inferred from the DNA. The sample has 300,000 to 400,000 clones; approximately 85% are singletons. Specimen: peripheral blood. This sequence joins TRBV6-6 and TRBJ1-1, with TRBD1 as a possible D gene (6 bases). The receptor was derived from a human donor in a cohort sampled during active COVID-19. Here the CDR3 reads CASSDGTEAFF. CDR3 in DNA: TGTGCCAGCAGTGACGGGACAGAAGCTTTCTTT.